The T cell receptor beta chain under discussion was sequenced for a study of blood T cell repertoires in COVID-19. For the study at large: Acute-phase and convalescent COVID-19 samples originated in the United States, Italy and Spain. Nucleic acid was either cDNA or gDNA, and it came from T cells, B-cell-depleted T cells, or PBMCs.

Original analysis: Estimation of nucleated cell counts relied on the amplification of reference gene primers. Only in-frame clones appear in the TCRdb table, and some are missing; sequencing was by immunoSEQ multiplex PCR. V and J calls plus clone size are reproduced from that table; the DNA served to infer D and trimming. This table has about 110,000 clones, around 88% appearing once. Looked up from germline, CDR1 is KGHSH and CDR2 is LQKENI. The CDR3 is made up of 16 amino acids. Trimming took 0 bases from V and 10 from J; bases not matched to a gene: 9. This TCR came from a man in his forties or fifties with active or convalescent COVID-19. The source material was peripheral blood. The chain recombines TRBV18 with TRBJ1-6; 7 bases match TRBD1. The CDR3 loop is CASSPPGYRGGSPLHF. The CDR3 bases are TGTGCCAGCTCACCACCGGGATACAGGGGCGGATCACCCCTCCACTTT.